The 27 T cell receptor beta chains below come from one sample, sequenced in a study of cytomegalovirus exposure and HLA in healthy donors. The PCR used 60 Vbeta and 13 Jbeta primers. The method was immunoSEQ multiplex PCR; TCRdb's version includes in-frame clones alone and lacks a portion of them. The sample is made up of 40,000 to 50,000 clones, and the top ten hold approximately 1% of it. Material for sequencing was PBMCs. The receptors originated from a woman aged 40 to 50 in good health and CMV-seronegative.

The CDR3 bases are TGTGCCAGCAGCGCCGGACAGGGCGCCAATGAGCAGTTCTTC. It encodes CASSAGQGANEQFF. The J gene is TRBJ2-1, the V gene TRBV9; 8 positions agree with TRBD1. J gave up 6 bases and V 3 bases, and 5 bases lay outside the gene matches. There are 14 residues in the CDR3. Germline values: CDR1 SGDLS, CDR2 YYNGEE.

The rearrangement joins TRBV5-1 to TRBJ1-2, with D possibly TRBD1 on 5 matching bases. Germline assignment: CDR1 SGHRS and CDR2 YFSETQ. The CDR3 covers 15 residues. Trimming cost V 0 bases and J 6 bases, with 15 bases left between them. The DNA of the CDR3 is TGCGCCAGCAGCTTGGGCGCGGGGCCCGCCAATGGCTACACCTTC. It codes for CASSLGAGPANGYTF. The full variable domain, in which reference TRBV5-1 and TRBJ1-2 provide the parts outside the CDR3, is KAGVTQTPRYLIKTRGQQVTLSCSPISGHRSVSWYQQTPGQGLQFLFEYFSETQRNKGNFPGRFSGRQFSNSRSEMNVSTLELGDSALYLCASSLGAGPANGYTFGSGTRLTVV.

The chain couples TRBV9 to TRBJ2-1; 9 nucleotides agree with TRBD2. This CDR3 region has 16 residues. The trim removed 0 bases at V and 4 bases at J, leaving 5 bases unmatched. Germline CDR1 is SGDLS and CDR2 is YYNGEE. In DNA form, the CDR3 reads TGTGCCAGCAGCGTAGAAAGCGGGAGGACTTACAATGAGCAGTTCTTC. This codes for CASSVESGRTYNEQFF. Variable domain in full (rest from reference TRBV9 and TRBJ2-1): DSGVTQTPKHLITATGQRVTLRCSPRSGDLSVYWYQQSLDQGLQFLIQYYNGEERAKGNILERFSAQQFPDLHSELNLSSLELGDSALYFCASSVESGRTYNEQFFGPGTRLTVL.

V gene TRBV28 combines with J gene TRBJ2-7; 9 positions match TRBD1. The germline V gene encodes CDR1 MDHEN and CDR2 SYDVKM. The V segment lost 4 bases and the J segment 7 bases; nucleotides outside the gene matches: 8. CDR3 length equals 14 residues. The CDR3 bases are TGTGCCAGCAGTTCATTCGGGACAGGGTTTGAGCAGTACTTC. Translation: CASSSFGTGFEQYF.

This chain connects TRBV28 to TRBJ2-5; 12 bases are a match to TRBD2. The junction had 8 bases not matched to a gene; V was cut back by 4 bases and J by 5 bases. Germline V gives CDR1 MDHEN, CDR2 SYDVKM. This CDR3 is built from 16 residues. In nucleotides, the CDR3 is TGTGCCAGCAGTTCACTAGCGGGAGGAGGTCGGGAGACCCAGTACTTC. It yields the protein CASSSLAGGGRETQYF.

The V gene is TRBV6-1, the J gene TRBJ1-4; D is unclear. This CDR3 comprises 15 residues. Trimming pared 2 bases from V and 5 bases from J, leaving 12 bases between. The germline CDR1 and CDR2 sequences are MNHNS and SASEGT. The CDR3, as DNA: TGTGCCAGCAGTGAAAGAGGGTCGGGGAATGAAAAACTGTTTTTT. Residues: CASSERGSGNEKLFF.

The chain couples TRBV2 to TRBJ2-3, with 8 bases identical to TRBD2. The CDR3 is made up of 16 amino acids. The V and J ends lost 9 bases and 5 bases, in that order; junction bases with no gene match: 16. CDR1 SNHLY and CDR2 FYNNEI come from the germline V gene. DNA for the CDR3: TGTGCCAGGGGAATGGTTAGCGGGAAGCTCGGAGATACGCAGTATTTT. Translating gives CARGMVSGKLGDTQYF.

Concerning this clone itself: Within the sample, other DNA sequences also encode this same CDR3. V is TRBV9 and J is TRBJ2-1; 8 bases are a match to TRBD2. V lost 0 bases to trimming and J lost 2 bases; unmatched junction nucleotides: 1. Germline CDR1 reads SGDLS; CDR2 reads YYNGEE. This CDR3 has 15 amino acids. The CDR3 sequence is CASSVGAGAYNEQFF. The CDR3 nucleotides are TGTGCCAGCAGCGTAGGAGCGGGAGCCTACAATGAGCAGTTCTTC.

The chain carries TRBV7-2 and TRBJ1-1, with D perhaps TRBD1 (5 bases). This CDR3 has 14 amino acids. The V gene lost 5 bases and the J gene lost 1 base, with 11 bases spanning the gap. Germline V CDR1 and CDR2: SGHTA, FQGNSA. The CDR3: CASSPGVPNTEAFF. The CDR3 DNA reads as TGTGCCAGCAGCCCGGGGGTCCCGAACACTGAAGCTTTCTTT.

This sequence joins TRBV6-5 and TRBJ1-1, with 9 nucleotides matching TRBD1. Germline V CDR1 and CDR2: MNHEY, SVGAGI. V was pared by 4 bases and J by 1 base, with 4 bases of the junction left unmatched. The CDR3 is made up of 15 amino acids. The CDR3 spells CASSSLGQGNTEAFF. The CDR3 coding sequence is TGTGCCAGCAGTTCTCTGGGACAGGGGAACACTGAAGCTTTCTTT.

The chain carries TRBV11-2 and TRBJ2-7; 7 nucleotides agree with TRBD1. Unmatched junction bases numbered 7, after V lost 4 bases and J lost 4 bases. CDR3 size: 14 residues. CDR1 and CDR2 (germline): SGHAT, FQNNGV. CDR3 sequence: CASSSIQGSYEQYF. The CDR3 DNA sequence: TGTGCCAGCAGCTCAATACAGGGGTCTTACGAGCAGTACTTC.

To note about this clone: The junction and the germline gene differ at one end; a read error may be behind it. V usage is TRBV4-2 and J usage is TRBJ1-4; D is uncertain. CDR3 size: 14 residues. Germline lookup yields CDR1 LGHNA and CDR2 YNFKEQ. The CDR3 DNA sequence: TGTGCCAGCAGCCAAGATTATCGCTCCCTAATACCCCGTTTT. The encoded protein is CASSQDYRSLIPRF.

The chain uses TRBV5-1 and TRBJ1-2; 12 bases agree with TRBD1. This CDR3 region has 15 residues. The V segment lost 0 bases and the J segment 13 bases; nucleotides outside the gene matches: 10. The V gene's germline CDR1 is SGHRS and CDR2 YFSETQ. DNA for the CDR3: TGCGCCAGCAGCTTGGCCCTGGGACAGGGGGCAAGGATCACCTTC. It encodes CASSLALGQGARITF.

This sequence joins TRBV11-2 and TRBJ1-1; a possible D gene is TRBD1 (6 bases). Trimming took off 3 bases at V and 0 bases at J, with 8 bases between the two ends. The CDR3 is made up of 14 amino acids. Germline V lookup: CDR1 SGHAT, CDR2 FQNNGV. The DNA of the CDR3 is TGTGCCAGCAGCTTGCAGGGGTTGAACACTGAAGCTTTCTTT. Protein product: CASSLQGLNTEAFF.

A remark on this clone: Its ends do not fully match the called genes, so a read error is possible. The chain combines TRBV6-5 with TRBJ2-1; D possibly corresponds to TRBD2 (7 bases). Germline CDR1 MNHEY, CDR2 SVGAGI. CDR3 length: 11 residues. CDR3 DNA: TGTGCCAGCAGTCAGGGGACTATCACGGTCTTC. Its translation: CASSQGTITVF.

The chain has TRBV4-2 and TRBJ2-1; 14 nucleotides match TRBD2. Germline lookup yields CDR1 LGHNA and CDR2 YNFKEQ. This CDR3 has 19 residues. The trim removed 4 bases at V and 0 bases at J, leaving 8 bases unmatched. In DNA form, the CDR3 reads TGTGCCAGCAGCCTAAGGACTAGCGGGAGGTTCAGCTCCTACAATGAGCAGTTCTTC. The encoded protein is CASSLRTSGRFSSYNEQFF.

V and J are TRBV27 and TRBJ1-1; weak D call: TRBD1 (5 bases). The CDR3 consists of 14 residues. From germline, CDR1 is MNHEY and CDR2 SMNVEV (reference sequence). Between the trimmed V and J ends, which lost 4 bases and 12 bases, there was a span of 21 bases. CDR3 residues: CASSYRGGAGWTFF. In DNA, the CDR3 is TGTGCCAGCAGTTACCGAGGTGGGGCAGGGTGGACTTTCTTT.

This sequence joins TRBV6-1 and TRBJ2-7; 8 bases line up with TRBD2. Trimming took 1 base from V and 12 from J; bases not matched to a gene: 2. Germline CDR1 and CDR2: MNHNS and SASEGT. This CDR3 contains 11 residues. The CDR3 DNA reads as TGTGCCAGCAGTGAAGAGACTAGCGTGTACTTC. Amino acids: CASSEETSVYF.

The chain carries TRBV5-4 and TRBJ2-1; 8 bases fit TRBD1. The V and J ends lost 5 bases and 7 bases, in that order; junction bases with no gene match: 11. The CDR3 contains 15 residues. Germline CDR1 reads SGHNT; CDR2 reads YYREEE (reference sequence). As DNA, the CDR3 is TGTGCCAGCAGGCGGCCGGGACAGGCCGTGAATGAGCAGTTCTTC. This encodes CASRRPGQAVNEQFF.

J is TRBJ1-1 and V is TRBV18; 7 bases agree with TRBD1. Trimming took 2 bases from V and 1 from J; bases not matched to a gene: 7. CDR3 size: 16 residues. Looked up from germline, CDR1 is KGHSH and CDR2 is LQKENI. The CDR3 coding sequence is TGTGCCAGCTCACCATACGCCGGACAGGCGAACACTGAAGCTTTCTTT. It specifies CASSPYAGQANTEAFF.

This chain links TRBV30 with TRBJ2-7; D not resolved. This CDR3 has 12 amino acids. V was pared by 2 bases and J by 3 bases, with 8 bases between. Germline V gene data show CDR1 as GTSNPN and CDR2 as SVGIG (reference sequence). The DNA of the CDR3 is TGTGCCTGGAGTACAGATATCTACGAGCAGTACTTC. Amino acid sequence: CAWSTDIYEQYF.

The rearrangement uses TRBV6-6 and TRBJ2-5; no clear D. This CDR3 comprises 11 residues. With 3 bases removed from V and 3 bases from J, the gap between germline ends came to 2 bases. Germline loops: CDR1 MNHNY, CDR2 SVGAGI (reference sequence). The DNA of the CDR3 is TGTGCCAGCAGTTATAAAGAGACCCAGTACTTC. Translating gives CASSYKETQYF.

The J gene is TRBJ2-7, the V gene TRBV28, with a possible D match to TRBD2 (6 bases). Between the trimmed V and J ends, which lost 5 bases and 0 bases, there was a span of 11 bases. The CDR3 runs to 14 residues. Germline loops: CDR1 MDHEN, CDR2 SYDVKM. The CDR3 spells CASSLSGYSYEQYF. The CDR3 coding sequence is TGTGCCAGCAGTCTAAGCGGGTACTCCTACGAGCAGTACTTC.

The rearrangement uses TRBV6-7 and TRBJ1-1; D remains unclear. TRBV6-7 is an open reading frame, and its role is uncertain. With 6 bases removed from V and 0 bases from J, the gap between germline ends came to 8 bases. The CDR3 has 13 amino acids. The CDR3 nucleotides are TGTGCCAGCAGCTCTACAGTGAACACTGAAGCTTTCTTT. Protein sequence: CASSSTVNTEAFF.

The rearrangement links TRBV19 to TRBJ2-5; tentatively, D is TRBD2 (5 bases). V was pared by 5 bases and J by 4 bases, with 20 bases between. Germline CDR1 reads LNHDA; CDR2 reads SQIVND (reference sequence). The CDR3 loop spans 16 amino acids. CDR3 residues: CASSPRGTSFRETQYF. The CDR3 region has the DNA TGTGCCAGTAGTCCCCGGGGAACGTCCTTTAGAGAGACCCAGTACTTC.

The J gene is TRBJ2-3, the V gene TRBV7-8; tentatively, D is TRBD1 (5 bases). Germline V lookup: CDR1 SGHVS, CDR2 FQNEAQ. The CDR3 loop spans 16 amino acids. The V gene lost 5 bases and the J gene lost 0 bases, with 15 bases spanning the gap. The CDR3 region has the DNA TGTGCCAGCAGCCCCCGTCCCAGGGCTAGCACAGATACGCAGTATTTT. It translates to CASSPRPRASTDTQYF.

This sequence joins TRBV4-3 and TRBJ2-3; D is perhaps TRBD2 (5 bases). V was cut by 5 bases and J by 9 bases, with 12 bases left in between. The CDR3 has 12 amino acids. The germline V gene encodes CDR1 LGHNA and CDR2 YSLEER. The CDR3 here is CASSATGNTQYF. The CDR3 nucleotides read TGCGCCAGCAGCGCGACGGGGAACACGCAGTATTTT.